What follows are 17 T cell receptor beta chains derived from one specimen sequenced in a study of T cells after yellow fever vaccination. From the 5' RACE reads, TCRdb called clonotypes with MiXCR, one entry per CDR3 protein. This sample has around 400,000 distinct CDR3 sequences, with approximately 10% found just once. The sample in question was PBMCs, obtained on the day of the first yellow fever vaccination. All receptors derive from a man aged 18 to 35 who received the YFV17D yellow fever vaccine.

The gene calls are TRBV11-1 and TRBJ2-7, with no clear D. Germline V gene sequence: CDR1 SGHAT, CDR2 FQDESV (reference sequence). The CDR3 consists of 18 residues. Trimming left V 4 bases short and J 0 bases short, with 22 bases between. The CDR3 region is CASSWIPGPRTSSYEQYF. The CDR3 DNA is TGTGCCAGCAGCTGGATTCCGGGTCCTCGAACGAGCTCCTACGAGCAGTACTTC.

This clonotype was seen only a few times. The chain combines TRBV18 with TRBJ2-2; D is possibly TRBD2 (7 bases). Deletions cut 4 bases from V and 6 bases from J, with 18 bases between. CDR3 length: 16 residues. Per the germline V gene, CDR1 is KGHSH and CDR2 is LQKENI. The CDR3 region is CASSLPSGGGAGELFF. Written as DNA, the CDR3 is TGTGCCAGCTCACTCCCATCGGGGGGCGGCGCCGGGGAGCTGTTTTTT.

This clonotype was seen a handful of times. J is TRBJ2-1 and V is TRBV29-1, with D perhaps TRBD2 (7 bases). Per the germline V gene, CDR1 is SQVTM and CDR2 is ANQGSEA. V was cut by 4 bases and J by 3 bases, with 16 bases left in between. The CDR3 contains 15 residues. CDR3 coding DNA: TGCAGCGTTGTAGGGGCGGGGGCACTCTACAATGAGCAGTTCTTC. This translates into CSVVGAGALYNEQFF.

This clonotype was observed a handful of times. This chain uses TRBV7-9 with TRBJ1-2; D is unresolved. With 1 base removed from V and 2 bases from J, the gap between germline ends came to 8 bases. The CDR3 sequence is 14 residues long. Per germline, CDR1 SEHNR and CDR2 FQNEAQ (reference sequence). In DNA, the CDR3 is TGTGCCAGCAGCTTAGGGCACCCGAACTATGGCTACACCTTC. This gives the protein CASSLGHPNYGYTF.

This clonotype was counted many times. The chain's CDR3 is CASSSWRGYDSPLHF. The CDR3 bases are TGTGCCAGCAGCAGCTGGCGGGGCTACGATTCACCCCTCCACTTT. The rearrangement uses TRBV7-8 and TRBJ1-6; tentative D call: TRBD1 (5 bases). The CDR3 runs to 15 residues. V was cut by 5 bases and J by 8 bases, with 16 bases left in between. Per germline, CDR1 SGHVS and CDR2 FQNEAQ.

The chain is built from TRBV5-1 and TRBJ2-3; 9 nucleotides match TRBD1. V dropped 4 bases and J dropped 2; count of bases not matched to a gene: 8. CDR1 is SGHRS, CDR2 YFSETQ, per germline. CDR3 length equals 16 residues. The CDR3 DNA reads as TGCGCCAGCAGCATGGGACAGGGAAAGGTCACAGATACGCAGTATTTT. This sequence encodes CASSMGQGKVTDTQYF. Combining the CDR3 with reference TRBV5-1 and TRBJ2-3 gives the whole variable domain KAGVTQTPRYLIKTRGQQVTLSCSPISGHRSVSWYQQTPGQGLQFLFEYFSETQRNKGNFPGRFSGRQFSNSRSEMNVSTLELGDSALYLCASSMGQGKVTDTQYFGPGTRLTVL.

This clonotype was observed a few times. The J gene is TRBJ2-2, the V gene TRBV20-1; the D gene is possibly TRBD1 (5 bases). The CDR3 loop spans 14 amino acids. Germline-derived CDR1 and CDR2 are DFQATT and SNEGSKA (reference sequence). The ends were cut back, 5 bases at V and 6 bases at J, with 16 bases in the middle. DNA for the CDR3: TGCAGTGCTTGGCAGGGATTGGCGGCCGGGGAGCTGTTTTTT. Translating it yields CSAWQGLAAGELFF.

In this sample, this clonotype turned up a few times. The gene calls are TRBV5-1 and TRBJ1-1, with D maybe TRBD1 (5 bases). The V and J ends lost 8 bases and 1 base respectively, with 9 bases between them. Germline-derived CDR1 and CDR2 are SGHRS and YFSETQ. The CDR3 runs 12 residues. In DNA form, the CDR3 reads TGCGCCAGGAGGGACCGGAACACTGAAGCTTTCTTT. Amino acids: CARRDRNTEAFF.

This clonotype has at least ten counts. CDR3 residues: CASSQDPLDRLSYNEQFF. CDR3 coding DNA: TGTGCCAGCAGCCAAGATCCACTGGATCGGCTCTCCTACAATGAGCAGTTCTTC. The V gene is TRBV3-1, the J gene TRBJ2-1; no reliable D call. The CDR3 sequence is 18 residues long. Germline V gives CDR1 LGHDT, CDR2 YNNKEL (reference sequence). The V and J ends lost 0 bases and 0 bases respectively, with 15 bases between them.

This chain connects TRBV7-2 to TRBJ1-6, with 8 positions matching TRBD1. CDR3 length equals 16 residues. Germline CDR1 reads SGHTA; CDR2 reads FQGNSA. V lost 5 bases and J lost 9; bases outside the gene matches: 12. CDR3 nucleotides: TGTGCCAGCAGCCTAGACCCCACAGGGGGGAGTTCACCCCTCCACTTT. Translating gives CASSLDPTGGSSPLHF.

This clonotype appeared many times. This chain connects TRBV4-3 to TRBJ1-6; D is unresolved. The CDR3 is 16 residues long. Germline V gene lookup returns CDR1 LGHNA and CDR2 YSLEER. The V gene lost 1 base and the J gene lost 0 bases, with 7 bases spanning the gap. CDR3 residues: CASSQARSSYNSPLHF. For the CDR3, the DNA is TGCGCCAGCAGCCAAGCCAGGAGCTCCTATAATTCACCCCTCCACTTT.

This clonotype has a handful of counts. The chain couples TRBV29-1 to TRBJ1-1, with D possibly being TRBD1 (5 bases). V was cut by 2 bases and J by 7 bases, with 20 bases left in between. The germline CDR1 and CDR2 sequences are SQVTM and ANQGSEA. The CDR3 covers 15 residues. The CDR3, as DNA: TGCAGCGTTGAATCGGCGTTGGGGCAGGGCGGTGAAGCTTTCTTT. Translated, it gives CSVESALGQGGEAFF.

This clonotype was observed a handful of times. This rearrangement joins TRBV12-3 or TRBV12-4 to TRBJ2-1; D unclear. The CDR3 covers 15 residues. V was trimmed by 6 bases and J by 1 base, leaving 13 bases between them. CDR3 DNA: TGTGCCAGCAGCCCAGAGGCTGTATCCTACAATGAGCAGTTCTTC. Protein: CASSPEAVSYNEQFF.

With regard to this clonotype: A much larger clone differs by one base, so this may be a read error. The chain uses TRBV7-2 and TRBJ1-1, with TRBD1 matching over 9 bases. This CDR3 spans 16 amino acids. Looked up from germline, CDR1 is SGHTA and CDR2 is FQGNSA. V lost 5 bases to trimming and J lost 5 bases; unmatched junction nucleotides: 12. CDR3 sequence: CASSPNSGTGRTEAFF. The CDR3 DNA follows: TGTGCCAGCAGCCCAAACTCCGGGACAGGGCGGACTGAAGCTTTCTTT.

This clonotype has just a few counts. This chain connects TRBV5-1 to TRBJ2-5; TRBD1 matches 9 bases. The CDR3 extends over 15 amino acids. The V and J ends lost 4 bases and 4 bases, in that order; junction bases with no gene match: 8. CDR1 SGHRS and CDR2 YFSETQ come from the germline V gene. The DNA for the CDR3 is TGCGCCAGCAGCGAACTACAGGGGGCGGGAGAGACCCAGTACTTC. Its translation: CASSELQGAGETQYF.

Ten or more counts support this clonotype. The chain carries TRBV20-1 and TRBJ2-7; the match to TRBD2 covers 7 bases. V shed 3 bases, J shed 0 bases, and the junction held 5 bases outside the gene matches. The CDR3 has 14 residues. Germline V CDR1 and CDR2: DFQATT, SNEGSKA (reference sequence). CDR3 sequence (DNA): TGCAGTGCTAGGTCGAGCGGGGACTCCTACGAGCAGTACTTC. Translating it yields CSARSSGDSYEQYF.

This clonotype turned up a few times. The V gene is TRBV6-6, the J gene TRBJ1-5; D is ambiguous. CDR3 length: 13 residues. Trimming left V 6 bases short and J 3 bases short, with 9 bases between. Germline values: CDR1 MNHNY, CDR2 SVGAGI (reference sequence). DNA for the CDR3: TGTGCCAGCAGCCGTCAACACAATCAGCCCCAGCATTTT. Encoded protein: CASSRQHNQPQHF.